This TCR beta chain comes out of a study of T cells in Graves' hyperthyroidism and ophthalmopathy. Study overall: Peripheral blood was taken when the disease was first diagnosed, before any treatment began.

The TCR beta CDR3 regions underwent amplification using RNA transcripts as the source. The study used the HTBI primer set for a first-round RT-PCR of the TCR CDR3. TCRdb passed the multiplex PCR reads through MiXCR, listing each CDR3 protein once. The sample has 350,000 to 450,000 distinct CDR3 sequences, 17% seen once; the top ten hold roughly a third. The diagnoses drew upon clinical symptoms, serum thyroxine and TRAb, thyroid ultrasound and orbital computed tomography. Trimming took 5 bases from V and 8 from J; bases not matched to a gene: 12. This CDR3 comprises 15 residues. CDR1 and CDR2 from the germline V gene are SGHTA and FQGNSA.

Sequenced: blood. The genes are TRBV7-2 and TRBJ1-2; 9 bases match TRBD1. The TCR sequence derives from a woman between 25 and 40 years old with Graves' hyperthyroidism that later progressed to Graves' ophthalmopathy. CDR3 residues: CASSRTGEGWGGYTF. As DNA, the CDR3 is TGTGCCAGCAGCAGGACAGGGGAGGGGTGGGGAGGCTACACCTTC.